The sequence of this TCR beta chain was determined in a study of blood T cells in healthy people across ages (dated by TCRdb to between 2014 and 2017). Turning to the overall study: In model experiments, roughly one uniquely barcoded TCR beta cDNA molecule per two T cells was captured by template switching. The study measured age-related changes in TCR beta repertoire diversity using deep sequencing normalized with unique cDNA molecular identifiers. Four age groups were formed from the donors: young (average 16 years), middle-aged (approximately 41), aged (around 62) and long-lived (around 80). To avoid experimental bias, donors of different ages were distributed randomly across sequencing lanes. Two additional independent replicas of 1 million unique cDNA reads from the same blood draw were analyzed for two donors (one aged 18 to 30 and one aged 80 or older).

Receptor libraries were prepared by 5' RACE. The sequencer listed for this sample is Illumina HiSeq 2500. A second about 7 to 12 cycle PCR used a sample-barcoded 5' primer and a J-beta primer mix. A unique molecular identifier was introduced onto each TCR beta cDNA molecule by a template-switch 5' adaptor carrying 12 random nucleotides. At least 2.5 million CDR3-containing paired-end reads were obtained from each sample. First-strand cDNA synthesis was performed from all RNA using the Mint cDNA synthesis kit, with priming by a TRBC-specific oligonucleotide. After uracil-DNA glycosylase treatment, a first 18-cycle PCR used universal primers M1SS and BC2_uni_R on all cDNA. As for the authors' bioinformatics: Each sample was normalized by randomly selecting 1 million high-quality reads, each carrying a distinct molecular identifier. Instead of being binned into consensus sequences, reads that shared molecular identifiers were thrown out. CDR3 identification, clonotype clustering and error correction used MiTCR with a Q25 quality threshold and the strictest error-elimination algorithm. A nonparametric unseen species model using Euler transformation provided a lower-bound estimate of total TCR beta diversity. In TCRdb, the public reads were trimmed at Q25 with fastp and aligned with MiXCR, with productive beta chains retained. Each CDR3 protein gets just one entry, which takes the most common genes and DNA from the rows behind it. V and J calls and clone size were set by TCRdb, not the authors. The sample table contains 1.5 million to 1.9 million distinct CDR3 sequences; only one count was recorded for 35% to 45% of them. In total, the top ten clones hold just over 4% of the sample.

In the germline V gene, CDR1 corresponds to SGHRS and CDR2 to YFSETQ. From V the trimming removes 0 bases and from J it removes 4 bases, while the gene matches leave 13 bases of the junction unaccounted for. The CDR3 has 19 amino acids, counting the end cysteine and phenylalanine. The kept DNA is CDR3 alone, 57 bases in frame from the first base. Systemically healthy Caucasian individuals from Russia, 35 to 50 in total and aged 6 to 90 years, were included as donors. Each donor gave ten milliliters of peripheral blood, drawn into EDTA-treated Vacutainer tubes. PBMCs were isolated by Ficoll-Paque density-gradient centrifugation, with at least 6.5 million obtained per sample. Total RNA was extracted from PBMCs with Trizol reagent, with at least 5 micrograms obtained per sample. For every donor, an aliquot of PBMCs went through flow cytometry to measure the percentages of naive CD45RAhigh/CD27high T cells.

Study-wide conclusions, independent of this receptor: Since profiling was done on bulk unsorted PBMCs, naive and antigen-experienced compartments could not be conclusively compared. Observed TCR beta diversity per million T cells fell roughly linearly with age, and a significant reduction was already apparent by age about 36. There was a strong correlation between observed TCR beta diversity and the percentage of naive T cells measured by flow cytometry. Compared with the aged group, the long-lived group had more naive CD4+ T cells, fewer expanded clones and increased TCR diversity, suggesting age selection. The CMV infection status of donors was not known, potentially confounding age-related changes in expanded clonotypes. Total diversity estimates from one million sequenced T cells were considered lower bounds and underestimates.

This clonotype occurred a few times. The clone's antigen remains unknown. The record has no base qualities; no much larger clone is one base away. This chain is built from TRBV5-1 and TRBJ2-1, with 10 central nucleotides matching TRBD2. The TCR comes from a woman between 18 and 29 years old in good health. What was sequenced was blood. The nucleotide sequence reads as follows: TGCGCCAGCAGCTTGGGCCCCGATGGACTAGCGGCTCTTTACAATGAGCAGTTCTTC. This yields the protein CASSLGPDGLAALYNEQFF.